This T cell receptor beta chain originates from a study of cytomegalovirus exposure and HLA in healthy donors. Study findings and constraints: In a later analysis, at a false discovery rate of 0.05, 17,000 or so TCR beta sequences were associated with HLA alleles. When presence/absence was analysed, sequencing depth was taken to be roughly uniform across donors.

About this clone: What it binds is not known.

This CDR3 comprises 15 residues. The V and J ends lost 2 bases and 0 bases respectively, with 10 bases between them. Germline V CDR1 and CDR2: MNHEY, SVGAGI. PCR primers comprised 60 Vbeta and 13 Jbeta primers. Generated by immunoSEQ multiplex PCR, the TCRdb table keeps only in-frame clones and is missing some. The sample carries some 84,000 clones, around three fifths recorded once. The gene calls are TRBV6-5 and TRBJ1-2; D gene uncertain. The sample was PBMCs. This receptor was taken from a woman between 40 and 50 years old in good health and CMV-seropositive. The CDR3 is CASSYHPETNYGYTF. The CDR3 DNA sequence: TGTGCCAGCAGTTACCACCCTGAGACTAACTATGGCTACACCTTC.